The 5 T cell receptor beta chains given below trace back to one sample, sequenced in a study of blood T cell repertoires in COVID-19. Libraries were prepared by immunoSEQ multiplex PCR; TCRdb keeps only in-frame clonotypes and omits some of them. The top ten clones hold 11% of a sample with about 26,000 clones, 90% of them seen once. The sample comprised peripheral blood. Source of these receptors: a man between 65 and 85 years old with acute or convalescent COVID-19.

The CDR3 loop is CASSQWSGGDTQYF. The CDR3 coding sequence is TGTGCCAGCAGCCAATGGTCAGGAGGGGATACGCAGTATTTT. The rearrangement uses TRBV14 and TRBJ2-3; perhaps TRBD2 as D (6 bases). In germline, CDR1 is SGHDN, CDR2 FVKESK. The length of the CDR3 is 14 residues. V lost 2 bases and J 6 bases, leaving 12 bases between the germline ends. Combining the CDR3 with reference TRBV14 and TRBJ2-3 gives the whole variable domain EAGVTQFPSHSVIEKGQTVTLRCDPISGHDNLYWYRRVMGKEIKFLLHFVKESKQDESGMPNNRFLAERTGGTYSTLKVQPAELEDSGVYFCASSQWSGGDTQYFGPGTRLTVL.

The rearrangement links TRBV5-1 to TRBJ1-1, with D tentatively TRBD1 (5 bases). This CDR3 is 13 amino acids long. V was clipped by 6 bases and J by 1 base, with 10 bases between them. CDR1 and CDR2 from the germline V gene are SGHRS and YFSETQ. The CDR3 here is CASTNQGNTEAFF. CDR3 nucleotide sequence: TGCGCCAGCACCAACCAGGGGAACACTGAAGCTTTCTTT.

V gene TRBV19 combines with J gene TRBJ2-7; 9 positions match TRBD1. CDR1 LNHDA and CDR2 SQIVND come from the germline V gene (reference sequence). CDR3 length: 12 residues. V was pared by 10 bases and J by 4 bases, with 5 bases of the junction left unmatched. The CDR3 reads CAKTGGRYEQYF. Here the CDR3 DNA reads TGTGCCAAAACAGGGGGCCGGTACGAGCAGTACTTC.

This sequence joins TRBV7-2 and TRBJ2-5; D not certain. Trimming left V 1 base short and J 2 bases short, with 11 bases between. The CDR3 spans 15 residues. Germline-derived CDR1 and CDR2 are SGHTA and FQGNSA. The CDR3 loop is CASSLGVSQQETQYF. Written as DNA, the CDR3 is TGTGCCAGCAGCTTAGGTGTCAGTCAGCAAGAGACCCAGTACTTC.

The J gene is TRBJ1-1, the V gene TRBV7-3; D is uncertain. This CDR3 contains 14 residues. V shed 5 bases and J shed 4 bases, with 14 bases lying between them. Germline assignment: CDR1 SGHTA and CDR2 FQGTGA. The CDR3 nucleotides are TGTGCCAGCAGCCGTCTTGGGGAGAGCACTGAAGCTTTCTTT. Its translation is CASSRLGESTEAFF.